Following are 10 T cell receptor beta chains from one sample sequenced in a study of cytomegalovirus exposure and HLA in healthy donors. Only in-frame clones appear in the TCRdb table, and some are missing; sequencing was by immunoSEQ multiplex PCR. The repertoire holds fewer than 60,000 clones, about 92% seen once, with approximately 1.7% in the top ten. Sequenced input: PBMCs. These TCRs come from a woman aged 18-29 years in good health and CMV-seropositive.

V is TRBV7-6 and J is TRBJ2-3; 8 nucleotides match TRBD2. Trimming cost V 8 bases and J 6 bases; bases outside gene matches: 10. The germline V gene encodes CDR1 SGHVS and CDR2 FNYEAQ. The CDR3 has 14 residues. CDR3 residues: CASGPSGGGDTQYF. The CDR3 coding sequence is TGTGCCAGCGGTCCCAGCGGGGGTGGGGATACGCAGTATTTT.

The chain links TRBV9 to TRBJ1-1; the D gene is possibly TRBD1 (6 bases). V was trimmed by 4 bases and J by 4 bases, leaving 11 bases between them. Germline CDR1 is SGDLS and CDR2 is YYNGEE. The CDR3 spans 13 residues. CDR3 in amino acids: CASSSRQATEAFF. Written as DNA, the CDR3 is TGTGCCAGCAGCTCTAGACAGGCCACTGAAGCTTTCTTT.

The V call is TRBV6-4, the J call TRBJ2-1; 10 nucleotides line up with TRBD2. This CDR3 has 15 amino acids. Germline CDR1 is MRHNA and CDR2 is SNTAGT. Trimming took 0 bases from V and 9 from J; bases not matched to a gene: 5. The CDR3 sequence is CASSDSSGGAFEQFF. CDR3 sequence (DNA): TGTGCCAGCAGTGACTCGAGCGGGGGGGCTTTTGAGCAGTTCTTC.

A word on this clone: Other nucleotide sequences in the sample specify the same CDR3. The chain carries TRBV5-4 and TRBJ2-3; 9 bases match TRBD2. The junction had 2 bases not matched to a gene; V was cut back by 3 bases and J by 0 bases. The CDR3 has 15 amino acids. Germline V CDR1 and CDR2: SGHNT, YYREEE (reference sequence). The CDR3 bases are TGTGCCAGCAGCTCCGGGACTAGCAGCACAGATACGCAGTATTTT. This gives the protein CASSSGTSSTDTQYF. Full variable domain (outside the CDR3, taken from reference TRBV5-4 and TRBJ2-3): ETGVTQSPTHLIKTRGQQVTLRCSSQSGHNTVSWYQQALGQGPQFIFQYYREEENGRGNFPPRFSGLQFPNYSSELNVNALELDDSALYLCASSSGTSSTDTQYFGPGTRLTVL.

This clone was recorded once. The rearrangement links TRBV6-6 to TRBJ2-2, with TRBD1 matching 7 bases. The ends lost 6 bases at V and 0 bases at J; junction bases unmatched: 4. Germline CDR1 is MNHNY and CDR2 is SVGAGI (reference sequence). The CDR3 consists of 15 residues. The CDR3: CASRAGTANTGELFF. The CDR3 DNA sequence: TGTGCCAGCAGGGCCGGGACAGCGAACACCGGGGAGCTGTTTTTT.

This clone was recorded once. V usage is TRBV9 and J usage is TRBJ2-7, with 9 bases lining up with TRBD2. With 6 bases clipped from V and 6 bases from J, the junction kept 10 bases outside the gene matches. CDR3 length: 14 residues. CDR1 SGDLS and CDR2 YYNGEE come from the germline V gene. The CDR3 sequence: CASKAGLATSEQYF. For the CDR3, the DNA is TGTGCCAGCAAGGCGGGACTAGCAACTAGCGAGCAGTACTTC.

V and J are TRBV11-2 and TRBJ2-3; 8 bases are shared with TRBD1. Germline V gene lookup returns CDR1 SGHAT and CDR2 FQNNGV. V was clipped by 1 base and J by 4 bases; unmatched bases: 7. The CDR3 sequence is 16 residues long. The CDR3 sequence: CASSLGDRLGADTQYF. The CDR3 DNA reads as TGTGCCAGCAGCTTAGGGGACAGGCTGGGGGCAGATACGCAGTATTTT.

This chain connects TRBV9 to TRBJ2-5; D gene uncertain. Germline CDR1 and CDR2: SGDLS and YYNGEE. The CDR3 is 13 amino acids. Trimming pared 2 bases from V and 1 base from J, leaving 6 bases between. Here the CDR3 reads CASSVYSQETQYF. The CDR3 DNA reads TGTGCCAGCAGCGTGTACAGCCAAGAGACCCAGTACTTC.

The chain recombines TRBV5-1 with TRBJ1-4; 9 bases match TRBD1. The germline V gene has CDR1 SGHRS and CDR2 YFSETQ. The CDR3 runs to 16 residues. V shed 0 bases and J 6 bases; nucleotides not matched to a gene: 6. The CDR3 reads CASSLDRQGGDEKLFF. In nucleotides, the CDR3 is TGCGCCAGCAGCTTGGACCGACAGGGGGGGGATGAAAAACTGTTTTTT.

The genes are TRBV27 and TRBJ1-6, with 9 bases fitting TRBD1. The CDR3 loop spans 15 amino acids. CDR1 and CDR2 from the germline V gene are MNHEY and SMNVEV (reference sequence). V lost 5 bases and J lost 9; bases outside the gene matches: 8. The CDR3 DNA is TGTGCCAGCAGTCCAAAGGACAGGGGAAGTTCACCCCTCCACTTT. Amino acid sequence: CASSPKDRGSSPLHF.